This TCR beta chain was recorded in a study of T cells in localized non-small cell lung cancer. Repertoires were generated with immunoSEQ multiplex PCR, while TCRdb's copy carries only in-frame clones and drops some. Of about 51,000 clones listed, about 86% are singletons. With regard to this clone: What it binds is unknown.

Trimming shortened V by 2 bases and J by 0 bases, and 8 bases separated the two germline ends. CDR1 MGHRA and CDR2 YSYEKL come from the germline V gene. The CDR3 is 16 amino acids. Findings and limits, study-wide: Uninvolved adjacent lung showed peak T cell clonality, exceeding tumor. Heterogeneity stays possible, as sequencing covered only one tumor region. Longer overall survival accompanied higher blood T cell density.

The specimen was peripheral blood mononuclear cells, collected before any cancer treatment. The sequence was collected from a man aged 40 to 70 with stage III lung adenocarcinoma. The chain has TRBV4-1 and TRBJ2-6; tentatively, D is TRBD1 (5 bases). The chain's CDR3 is CASSQPTVSGANVLTF. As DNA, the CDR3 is TGCGCCAGCAGCCAACCGACAGTCTCTGGGGCCAACGTCCTGACTTTC.